This TCR beta chain was captured in a study of blood T cell repertoires in COVID-19. Participant-reported clinical history was the basis for cohort assignment. J gave up 4 bases and V 4 bases, and 4 bases lay outside the gene matches. This CDR3 comprises 14 residues. Germline assignment: CDR1 SGHAT and CDR2 FQNNGV. A single count supports this clone. The method was immunoSEQ multiplex PCR; TCRdb's version includes in-frame clones alone and lacks a portion of them. This sample has 250,000 or so clones, with 70% to 90% found just once. The genes are TRBV11-2 and TRBJ2-7; 10 nucleotides line up with TRBD1. Sequenced material: PBMCs or T cells enriched from blood (not recorded which). The TCR comes from a woman aged 45-65 years who had been exposed to COVID-19. The CDR3 sequence is CASSSRDRGYEQYF. The DNA for the CDR3 is TGTGCCAGCAGCTCCCGGGACAGGGGATACGAGCAGTACTTC.